The 16 T cell receptor beta chains below were found in one sample sequenced in a study of memory CD4+ T cells and cytomegalovirus serostatus (dated by TCRdb to the late 2010s). The protocol used for the library was the immunoSEQ multiplex PCR assay. The source is immuneACCESS, and TCRdb retained only in-frame sequences with V and J called. Part of the clones is not carried over; for the studies checked, unresolved V genes explain less than half of this, and the remainder is unexplained. The sample yields about 38,000 clones; around 79% were counted once. 5.3% of the sample is in the top ten clones. Single viable CD3+CD4+CD8-CD45RO+ cells were sorted as memory CD4+ T cells on a FACSAria II. Sequenced input: memory CD4+ T cells from blood. These receptors were collected from an adult in good health and CMV-seropositive.

This clone showed up just once. The gene calls are TRBV5-1 and TRBJ1-4, with 9 bases matching TRBD1. The germline V gene has CDR1 SGHRS and CDR2 YFSETQ. The CDR3 runs to 16 residues. J lost 7 bases, V lost 4 bases, and 11 bases had no gene match. CDR3 loop: CASSLNTGGLGEKLFF. The CDR3 DNA sequence: TGCGCCAGCAGCCTAAACACAGGGGGCTTGGGTGAAAAACTGTTTTTT. The variable domain in full, completed from reference TRBV5-1 and TRBJ1-4, reads KAGVTQTPRYLIKTRGQQVTLSCSPISGHRSVSWYQQTPGQGLQFLFEYFSETQRNKGNFPGRFSGRQFSNSRSEMNVSTLELGDSALYLCASSLNTGGLGEKLFFGSGTQLSVL.

The chain joins TRBV5-4 to TRBJ2-1; D may be TRBD2 (5 bases). The CDR3 covers 13 residues. V was cut by 4 bases and J by 10 bases, with 15 bases left in between. Germline CDR1 SGHNT, CDR2 YYREEE (reference sequence). The CDR3 loop reads CASSLWTVEEQFF. As DNA, the CDR3 is TGTGCCAGCAGCCTATGGACTGTCGAAGAGCAGTTCTTC.

The chain recombines TRBV18 with TRBJ2-1; no clear D gene. Deletions cut 3 bases from V and 5 bases from J, with 8 bases between. Germline V gives CDR1 KGHSH, CDR2 LQKENI. This CDR3 contains 13 residues. CDR3 sequence: CASSPTMNNEQFF. The CDR3 coding sequence is TGTGCCAGCTCACCCACAATGAACAATGAGCAGTTCTTC.

The count of this clone is one. The chain recombines TRBV19 with TRBJ1-2; D gene ambiguous. CDR3 length equals 12 residues. V was clipped by 6 bases and J by 3 bases, with 8 bases between them. Germline CDR1 and CDR2: LNHDA and SQIVND (reference sequence). CDR3 loop: CASRGDYYGYTF. In DNA, the CDR3 is TGTGCCAGTAGGGGCGATTACTATGGCTACACCTTC.

The V gene is TRBV14, the J gene TRBJ2-5; 7 bases align to TRBD1. The assigned J gene may be wrong: the sequence end matches TRBJ2-7 better. The CDR3 extends over 15 amino acids. The germline V gene has CDR1 SGHDN and CDR2 FVKESK. The CDR3 region has the DNA TGTGCCAGCAGCCAAGGGACAGGCTTTGCCTACGAGCAGTACTTC. Its protein is CASSQGTGFAYEQYF.

The CDR3, as DNA: TGTGCCAGCAGCCCCGGGGGGGCCGCGCAGTACTTC. It codes for CASSPGGAAQYF. The rearrangement joins TRBV7-6 to TRBJ2-7, with TRBD2 matching over 8 bases. The CDR3 sequence is 12 residues long. From germline, CDR1 is SGHVS and CDR2 FNYEAQ. The junction had 6 bases not matched to a gene; V was cut back by 5 bases and J by 9 bases.

V usage is TRBV6-6 and J usage is TRBJ2-2; D uncertain. From germline, CDR1 is MNHNY and CDR2 SVGAGI (reference sequence). The V end lost 2 bases, the J end lost 1 base, and 5 bases lay between the germline ends. The CDR3 is 14 amino acids. In DNA, the CDR3 is TGTGCCAGCAGTTACAGTCAGAACACCGGGGAGCTGTTTTTT. Protein sequence: CASSYSQNTGELFF.

This rearrangement joins TRBV7-9 to TRBJ1-1; 9 bases line up with TRBD1. V trimming: 4 bases; J trimming: 4 bases; junction bases outside the gene matches: 7. This CDR3 has 15 residues. The V gene's germline CDR1 is SEHNR and CDR2 FQNEAQ (reference sequence). CDR3 coding DNA: TGTGCCAGCAGCTGGGACAGGGAGGGGGCCACTGAAGCTTTCTTT. Residues: CASSWDREGATEAFF.

The chain employs TRBV7-2 and TRBJ2-3; D is unclear. This CDR3 comprises 16 residues. Germline V lookup: CDR1 SGHTA, CDR2 FQGNSA. V lost 1 base, J lost 5 bases, and 16 bases lay in between. CDR3 DNA sequence: TGTGCCAGCAGCTTAGTGATGGTAGTGGGTAGAGATACGCAGTATTTT. Its translation is CASSLVMVVGRDTQYF.

This clone was seen a single time. The genes are TRBV25-1 and TRBJ2-2; unclear D gene. V was shortened by 7 bases and J by 0 bases, with 3 bases between the two germline ends. Germline-derived CDR1 and CDR2 are MGHDK and SYGVNS. The CDR3 has 12 residues. CDR3 coding DNA: TGTGCCAGCACCTCGAACACCGGGGAGCTGTTTTTT. Its protein is CASTSNTGELFF.

The CDR3 DNA reads as TGTGCCAGCAGCCGCAGCGGGACTTTCTTGTACGAGCAGTACTTC. Protein sequence: CASSRSGTFLYEQYF. The chain has TRBV28 and TRBJ2-7, with 7 bases matching TRBD2. Trimming took 6 bases from V and 4 from J; bases not matched to a gene: 12. Germline-derived CDR1 and CDR2 are MDHEN and SYDVKM. This CDR3 is 15 amino acids long. Variable domain in full (rest from reference TRBV28 and TRBJ2-7): DVKVTQSSRYLVKRTGEKVFLECVQDMDHENMFWYRQDPGLGLRLIYFSYDVKMKEKGDIPEGYSVSREKKERFSLILESASTNQTSMYLCASSRSGTFLYEQYFGPGTRLTVT.

V gene TRBV7-2 combines with J gene TRBJ2-1, with D perhaps TRBD2 (6 bases). The CDR3 is made up of 13 amino acids. Trimming removed 8 bases at V and 3 bases at J, with 11 bases between. The germline gives CDR1 SGHTA, CDR2 FQGNSA. CDR3 DNA: TGTGCCAGCCGGGAGAGGATCTACAATGAGCAGTTCTTC. As protein: CASRERIYNEQFF.

The V gene is TRBV28, the J gene TRBJ2-7, with TRBD2 matching over 9 bases. CDR3 length equals 15 residues. V shed 5 bases, J shed 3 bases, and the junction held 8 bases outside the gene matches. Germline V lookup: CDR1 MDHEN, CDR2 SYDVKM. This CDR3 reads CASSRSGSGLYEQYF. The CDR3 coding sequence is TGTGCCAGCAGTCGTAGCGGGAGTGGACTCTACGAGCAGTACTTC. The entire variable domain, with the rest obtained from reference TRBV28 and TRBJ2-7, is as follows: DVKVTQSSRYLVKRTGEKVFLECVQDMDHENMFWYRQDPGLGLRLIYFSYDVKMKEKGDIPEGYSVSREKKERFSLILESASTNQTSMYLCASSRSGSGLYEQYFGPGTRLTVT.

V is TRBV28 and J is TRBJ1-2; D is uncertain. Germline lookup yields CDR1 MDHEN and CDR2 SYDVKM. Deletions cut 6 bases from V and 4 bases from J, with 12 bases between. The CDR3 runs to 13 residues. The DNA for the CDR3 is TGTGCCAGCAGCCAGAGGACGGCCTATGGCTACACCTTC. Amino acids: CASSQRTAYGYTF.

CDR3 region: CASSSKTGTDTQYF. The CDR3 DNA is TGTGCCAGCAGCTCGAAGACAGGGACAGATACGCAGTATTTT. The V gene is TRBV11-2, the J gene TRBJ2-3, with TRBD1 matching over 7 bases. Per germline, CDR1 SGHAT and CDR2 FQNNGV. V lost 4 bases and J lost 3; bases outside the gene matches: 4. The CDR3 sequence is 14 residues long.

This clone has just a few counts. This chain connects TRBV5-4 to TRBJ1-2; 7 nucleotides agree with TRBD1. Germline CDR1 reads SGHNT; CDR2 reads YYREEE (reference sequence). V gave up 4 bases and J gave up 4 bases; unmatched junction bases: 4. This CDR3 comprises 13 residues. CDR3: CASSQGGSYGYTF. In DNA form, the CDR3 reads TGTGCCAGCAGCCAGGGGGGGTCCTATGGCTACACCTTC.